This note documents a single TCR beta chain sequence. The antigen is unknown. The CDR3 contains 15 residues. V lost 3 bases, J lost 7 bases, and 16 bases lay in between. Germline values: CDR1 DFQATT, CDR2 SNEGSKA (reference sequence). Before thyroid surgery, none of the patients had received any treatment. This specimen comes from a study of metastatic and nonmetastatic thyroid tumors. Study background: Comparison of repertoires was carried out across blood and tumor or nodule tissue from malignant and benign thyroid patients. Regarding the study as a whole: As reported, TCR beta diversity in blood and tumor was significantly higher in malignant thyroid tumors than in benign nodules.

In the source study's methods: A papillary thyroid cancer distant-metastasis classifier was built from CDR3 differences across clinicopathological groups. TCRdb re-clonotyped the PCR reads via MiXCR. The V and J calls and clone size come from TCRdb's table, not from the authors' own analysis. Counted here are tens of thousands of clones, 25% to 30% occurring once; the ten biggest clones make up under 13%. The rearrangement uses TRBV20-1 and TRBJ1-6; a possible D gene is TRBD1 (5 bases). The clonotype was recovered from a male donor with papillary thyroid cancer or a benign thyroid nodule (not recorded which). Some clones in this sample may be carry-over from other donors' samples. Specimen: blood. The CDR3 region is CSASIVGRPNSPLHF. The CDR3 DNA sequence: TGCAGTGCTAGTATTGTGGGACGCCCGAATTCACCCCTCCACTTT.